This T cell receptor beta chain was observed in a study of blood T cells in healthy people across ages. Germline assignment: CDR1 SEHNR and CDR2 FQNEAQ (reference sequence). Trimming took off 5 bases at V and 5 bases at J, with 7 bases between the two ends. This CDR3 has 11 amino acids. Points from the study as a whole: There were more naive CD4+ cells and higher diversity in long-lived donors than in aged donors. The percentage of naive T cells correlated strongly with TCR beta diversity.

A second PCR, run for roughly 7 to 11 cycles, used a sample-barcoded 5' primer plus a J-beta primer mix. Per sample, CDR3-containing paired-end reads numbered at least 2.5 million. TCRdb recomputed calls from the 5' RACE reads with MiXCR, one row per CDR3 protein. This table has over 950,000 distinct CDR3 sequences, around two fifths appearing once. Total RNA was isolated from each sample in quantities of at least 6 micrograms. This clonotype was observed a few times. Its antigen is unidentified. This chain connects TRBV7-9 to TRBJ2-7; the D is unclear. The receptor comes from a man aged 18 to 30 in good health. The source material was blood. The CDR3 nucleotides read TGTGCCAGCAGCGGTGCGAACGAGCAGTACTTC. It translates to CASSGANEQYF.